This T cell receptor beta chain emerged from a study of CD8+CD57+ T cells in acquired aplastic anemia. Across the whole study: Isolated CD4+ and CD8+ cells, once sorted, yielded DNA averaging roughly 3 ug. General observations from the study: Researchers report that around 29 CD8+ CDR3 sequences appeared in both patients and controls.

Genomic DNA provided the template from which TCR beta VDJ and CDR3 profiles were obtained. TCRdb re-called the reads with MiXCR, one entry per CDR3 protein. The sample shows about 98,000 distinct CDR3 sequences, about 67% of them seen only once. Turning to this clonotype: As yet, its antigen is unknown.

CD8+CD57+ cell expansion, shown by flow cytometry, had occurred in the patients selected for sequencing. Each patient had severe acquired aplastic anemia. Blood samples were obtained from patients who had received no prior therapy. This receptor was identified in a human donor with aplastic anemia. Source material: sorted CD4+, CD8+, or CD8+CD57+ T cells (not recorded which) from PBMCs.

In nucleotides, the CDR3 is TGTGCCAGCAGCACCTCAGACGGACGTAATTCACCCCTCCACTTT. Its translation is CASSTSDGRNSPLHF. V is TRBV11-2 and J is TRBJ1-6; D is undetermined. CDR1 is SGHAT and CDR2 is FQNNGV in the germline V gene. The CDR3 loop spans 15 amino acids. V was trimmed by 5 bases and J by 6 bases, leaving 14 bases between them. Filled out from reference TRBV11-2 and TRBJ1-6, the complete variable domain reads EAGVAQSPRYKIIEKRQSVAFWCNPISGHATLYWYQQILGQGPKLLIQFQNNGVVDDSQLPKDRFSAERLKGVDSTLKIQPAKLEDSAVYLCASSTSDGRNSPLHFGNGTRLTVT.